The sequence of this TCR beta chain was determined in a study of regulatory T cells in long-lasting Graves disease. The time point: newly diagnosed GD, antithyroid drugs for less than 3 months. Isolated PBMC RNA provided the starting material for the TCR library. Combining iRepertoire HTBI primers with Arm-PCR of CDR3 regions, the authors built TCR beta libraries. TCRdb used MiXCR to reprocess the multiplex PCR reads, holding one entry per CDR3 protein. The sample includes hundreds of thousands of distinct CDR3 sequences, around 16% of them seen just once. There are many counts of this clonotype. This CDR3 contains 15 residues. V was pared by 3 bases and J by 4 bases, with 14 bases between. Germline V CDR1 and CDR2: LGHDT, YNNKEL (reference sequence). These same records also appear under a second study, on T cells in Graves' hyperthyroidism and ophthalmopathy. That investigation notes: TCR CDR3 underwent first-round RT-PCR with the HTBI primer set.

The V gene is TRBV3-1, the J gene TRBJ2-3, with D perhaps matching TRBD2 (7 bases). The specimen was peripheral blood mononuclear cells (PBMCs), collected at new diagnosis, from a patient treated with antithyroid drugs. This TCR came from a woman aged 35-60 years with Graves disease. The CDR3 protein is CASSHRGGESDTQYF. The CDR3 DNA reads as TGTGCCAGCAGCCACAGGGGAGGGGAGTCAGATACGCAGTATTTT.